A single TCR beta chain is shown here with its context. Which antigen it targets is not known. Per-base qualities were not stored, and no clone one base away is much larger. Preparation of the library involved the immunoSEQ multiplex PCR assay. TCR beta CDR3 sequencing was performed on DNA from the cultured, isolated CD4+ T cells. As for how the authors treated the data: Non-productive TCR sequences were removed, reads were trimmed to the CDR3 region, and CDR3s of at least 7 amino acids were retained. The MANAFEST web app was used to identify antigen-specific clonotypes by comparing expansion in peptide wells with expansion in reference cultures. To be called positive, a clone needed expansion at FDR<0.05 compared with the reference and with all other wells, an odds ratio greater than 5, and a frequency greater than 0.1% in two replicate wells. A clonotype was defined as cross-reactive if the clonotype was significantly expanded both in SARS-CoV-2 spike wells and in at least one common cold coronavirus spike condition. CDR3 similarity was assessed by Levenshtein distance using the stringdist R package, and unrooted trees were constructed with ape in R 3.6.1. Not all clones reach the TCRdb copy of this immuneACCESS table, which keeps in-frame sequences only. Checked studies attribute under half of the gap to unresolved V genes and leave the rest unexplained. The D gene and trimming were derived from the DNA, and the V and J assignments and clone size from that table. The sample data list tens of thousands of clones, and approximately 65% of these were observed just once. The ten most abundant clones make up 9.9% of the sample.

This record belongs to a study of vaccination effects on CD4 cells after COVID-19 (dated 2022 in TCRdb). With regard to the full study: The ViraFEST assay stimulated PBMC with viral peptide pools and then used TCR sequencing to identify antigen-specific CD4+ T cell clonotypes by expansion. Each participant got two doses of an mRNA SARS-CoV-2 vaccine, either BNT162b2 or mRNA-1273. Roughly 2.1 million PBMC per well were cultured in IMDM with roughly 5% human AB serum, roughly 11 IU/ml IL-2 and gentamicin, plus 10 ug/ml peptides. In both COVID-19 convalescent patients and infection-naive vaccine recipients, the study compared SARS-CoV-2 spike-specific CD4+ TCR repertoires from before mRNA vaccination with those from after it. Altogether, roughly 10 COVID-19 convalescent patients and a few SARS-CoV-2-naive healthy vaccine recipients made up the full study. Cultures from other donors in the study were sequenced with the Oncomine TCR Beta short-read assay on an Illumina iSeq 100. General findings and caveats noted by the study authors: Among healthy vaccine recipients, nearly all vaccine-induced clones were SARS-CoV-2 mono-reactive, and just 1 of 255 was cross-reactive with common cold coronaviruses. The study was limited by a small number of convalescent patients, and early post-infection timepoints were lacking. At late post-vaccination timepoints, both infection-induced and vaccine-induced clones showed marked clonal contraction, consistent with waning T cell responses.

After around eleven days of culture, CD4+ T cells were isolated with the EasySep CD4+ T cell isolation kit. None of the healthy vaccine recipients had a prior SARS-CoV-2 infection, which was confirmed by nucleocapsid antibody tests that came back negative both before and after vaccination. On days 3 and 7, half of the culture medium was replaced with fresh IL-2-containing medium. Unless noted otherwise, every peptide stimulation condition was cultured in triplicate wells. PBMC were separated from whole blood using Ficoll-Paque Plus gradient centrifugation and were then either cryopreserved at -140C or used fresh. The QIAamp micro DNA kit was used to extract genomic DNA from the cultured CD4+ T cells. V has 4 bases trimmed and J has 9 bases trimmed; junction bases matching no gene number 13. From cysteine to phenylalanine, the CDR3 is 16 amino acids long. The only DNA kept is the CDR3, 48 bases in frame from the first base. CDR1 is given as MRHNA and CDR2 as SNTAGT, both from the germline V gene.

This sample comprised CD4+ T cells from PBMCs cultured without peptide, obtained before COVID-19 vaccination. Recombination connected TRBV6-4 to TRBJ2-1, with 9 bases aligning to TRBD2. The source is a human donor who received a COVID-19 vaccine. DNA sequence: TGTGCCAGCAGTGCCCTTGCAGGTAGCGGGAGTAGTGAGCAGTTCTTC. The resulting protein is CASSALAGSGSSEQFF.